Each of the 19 T cell receptor beta chains below was sequenced from the same sample in a study of post-analysis software for immune sequencing data. Findings of the study overall: Five TRBV segments appeared more often in patients than in controls, and TRBV5-6, TRBV5-1 and TRBV20-1 were among these.

Included in the TCR beta cDNA libraries were unique molecular identifiers. TCRdb redid the calling of the PCR reads with MiXCR, one entry per CDR3 protein. The sample carries about 770,000 distinct CDR3 sequences, just over 45% recorded once. Antigen specificity for these receptors is unknown. Sequences were obtained from blood. The origin of the receptors is a girl aged 5 to 17 with multiple sclerosis.

The chain is built from TRBV5-1 and TRBJ1-2; TRBD1 aligns across 9 bases. The CDR3 has 15 residues. With V trimmed by 0 bases and J by 3 bases, 3 bases remained unmatched. Germline V gene lookup returns CDR1 SGHRS and CDR2 YFSETQ. CDR3 amino acids: CASSLETGGDYGYTF. As DNA, the CDR3 is TGCGCCAGCAGCTTGGAGACAGGGGGTGACTATGGCTACACCTTC.

V is TRBV15 and J is TRBJ2-7; D is perhaps TRBD2 (6 bases). This CDR3 contains 16 residues. Germline CDR1 LNHNV, CDR2 YYDKDF (reference sequence). V lost 0 bases, J lost 2 bases, and 14 bases lay in between. The DNA of the CDR3 is TGTGCCACCAGCAGAGAACGGGCGGGACTTACCTACGAGCAGTACTTC. Amino acid sequence: CATSRERAGLTYEQYF.

This clonotype appeared once. The chain combines TRBV9 with TRBJ2-7, with 9 nucleotides matching TRBD2. Germline CDR1 and CDR2: SGDLS and YYNGEE. The CDR3 extends over 15 amino acids. The V gene end was trimmed by 1 base and the J gene end by 9 bases; junction bases not matched to a gene: 11. This chain's CDR3 is CASSVSGTSNFGQYF. The CDR3 nucleotides are TGTGCCAGCAGCGTATCCGGGACTAGCAATTTCGGGCAGTACTTC.

Only a few counts were recorded for this clonotype. The V call is TRBV14, the J call TRBJ1-2; D is possibly TRBD1 (5 bases). V was pared by 0 bases and J by 0 bases, with 17 bases between. Germline loops: CDR1 SGHDN, CDR2 FVKESK. This CDR3 has 18 amino acids. The CDR3 DNA follows: TGTGCCAGCAGCCAAGATCTTCGGGCTGACAGTCCTAACTATGGCTACACCTTC. Translation gives CASSQDLRADSPNYGYTF.

This clonotype was seen a few times. J is TRBJ2-7 and V is TRBV15, with D perhaps TRBD1 (6 bases). The V gene's germline CDR1 is LNHNV and CDR2 YYDKDF (reference sequence). This CDR3 comprises 15 residues. Between the trimmed V and J ends, which lost 4 bases and 5 bases, there was a span of 18 bases. The CDR3 sequence is CATSIRGIGADEQYF. CDR3 coding DNA: TGTGCCACCAGCATCAGGGGCATTGGGGCTGACGAGCAGTACTTC.

This chain's CDR3 is CASKSGQGEVGGYTF. The CDR3 nucleotides read TGTGCCAGCAAATCGGGACAGGGCGAGGTTGGTGGCTACACCTTC. V and J are TRBV6-1 and TRBJ1-2, with 9 nucleotides matching TRBD1. The V and J ends lost 7 bases and 7 bases, in that order; junction bases with no gene match: 13. The germline CDR1 and CDR2 sequences are MNHNS and SASEGT. The CDR3 extends over 15 amino acids.

V gene TRBV6-2 or TRBV6-3 combines with J gene TRBJ2-1; 7 nucleotides match TRBD2. The V segment lost 1 base and the J segment 6 bases; nucleotides outside the gene matches: 6. The CDR3 consists of 15 residues. The V gene's germline CDR1 is MNHEY and CDR2 SVGEGT. DNA for the CDR3: TGTGCCAGCAGTTACTTGGCGGGAGTGGGCAATGAGCAGTTCTTC. It is translated as CASSYLAGVGNEQFF.

The V gene is TRBV27, the J gene TRBJ1-3; no reliable D call. CDR3 size: 14 residues. V lost 5 bases and J 4 bases, leaving 12 bases between the germline ends. CDR1 is MNHEY, CDR2 SMNVEV, per germline (reference sequence). CDR3: CASSPGRSGNTIYF. CDR3 in DNA: TGTGCCAGCAGTCCAGGACGGTCCGGAAACACCATATATTTT.

This clonotype was counted between two and nine times. The rearrangement joins TRBV6-2 or TRBV6-3 to TRBJ2-1; D tentatively reads TRBD1 or TRBD2 (5 bases each). CDR1 and CDR2 from the germline V gene are MNHEY and SVGEGT. The CDR3 sequence is 13 residues long. V lost 4 bases, J lost 6 bases, and 10 bases lay in between. In DNA, the CDR3 is TGTGCCAGCAGTTTGGGACGTACCAATGAGCAGTTCTTC. This encodes CASSLGRTNEQFF.

This chain connects TRBV12-3 or TRBV12-4 to TRBJ1-1; 8 nucleotides match TRBD1. The CDR3 spans 15 residues. The V segment lost 5 bases and the J segment 4 bases; nucleotides outside the gene matches: 9. The CDR3 protein is CASSPQGAIGTEAFF. Written as DNA, the CDR3 is TGTGCCAGCAGTCCCCAGGGGGCTATAGGCACTGAAGCTTTCTTT.

The J gene is TRBJ2-1, the V gene TRBV4-1; the D gene is possibly TRBD2 (6 bases). V lost 3 bases and J 6 bases, leaving 15 bases between the germline ends. Germline V gene lookup returns CDR1 MGHRA and CDR2 YSYEKL. The CDR3 extends over 15 amino acids. The DNA for the CDR3 is TGCGCCAGCAGCCACACGGCGGTGGGAGGCAATGAGCAGTTCTTC. It specifies CASSHTAVGGNEQFF.

The V call is TRBV12-3 or TRBV12-4, the J call TRBJ2-4; D is unresolved. The closer fit of TRBJ2-7 to the DNA end suggests the J call may be wrong. The length of the CDR3 is 13 residues. The CDR3 spells CASRLSQDYEQYF. The CDR3 region has the DNA TGTGCCAGCAGACTCTCCCAAGACTACGAGCAGTACTTC.

CDR3 loop: CASASGGRDTQYF. In DNA form, the CDR3 reads TGTGCCAGCGCGAGCGGAGGGAGGGATACGCAGTATTTT. The rearrangement joins TRBV6-1 to TRBJ2-3, with D maybe TRBD2 (6 bases). Germline CDR1 MNHNS, CDR2 SASEGT. The CDR3 extends over 13 amino acids. Trimming cost V 8 bases and J 6 bases, with 15 bases left between them.

The V gene is TRBV19, the J gene TRBJ2-3, with D perhaps matching TRBD2 (6 bases). The CDR3 sequence is 14 residues long. V shed 4 bases and J shed 5 bases, with 13 bases lying between them. Germline CDR1 and CDR2: LNHDA and SQIVND (reference sequence). CDR3 protein: CASSTGTGGDTQYF. Here the CDR3 DNA reads TGTGCCAGTAGTACAGGGACCGGGGGAGATACGCAGTATTTT.

V is TRBV9 and J is TRBJ2-6; maybe TRBD1 (6 bases). This CDR3 region has 16 residues. CDR1 SGDLS and CDR2 YYNGEE come from the germline V gene. With 3 bases removed from V and 0 bases from J, the gap between germline ends came to 10 bases. In DNA form, the CDR3 reads TGTGCCAGCAGCGCAGACAGGTTCTCTGGGGCCAACGTCCTGACTTTC. Residues: CASSADRFSGANVLTF.

Only one count was recorded for this clonotype. This rearrangement joins TRBV7-2 to TRBJ1-5, with D unclear. The germline V gene encodes CDR1 SGHTA and CDR2 FQGNSA. CDR3 length equals 14 residues. Trimming removed 1 base from V and 6 bases from J, with 10 bases in between. CDR3 in DNA: TGTGCCAGCAGCTTAGATCCGGGTTTTCAGCCCCAGCATTTT. Its protein product is CASSLDPGFQPQHF.

This clonotype appeared a few times. The rearrangement joins TRBV29-1 to TRBJ2-3, with D possibly TRBD1 on 6 matching bases. V was clipped by 5 bases and J by 0 bases, with 21 bases between them. The CDR3 covers 17 residues. The germline gives CDR1 SQVTM, CDR2 ANQGSEA. The CDR3 loop reads CSVRIPVLTGSTDTQYF. The CDR3 DNA sequence: TGCAGCGTTCGAATCCCCGTCTTGACAGGAAGCACAGATACGCAGTATTTT.

V and J are TRBV5-1 and TRBJ2-1; 9 nucleotides line up with TRBD2. The germline CDR1 and CDR2 sequences are SGHRS and YFSETQ. The CDR3 loop spans 16 amino acids. V lost 4 bases and J lost 2; bases outside the gene matches: 7. CDR3 coding DNA: TGCGCCAGCAGCCCACCCCTAGCGGGACCCTACAATGAGCAGTTCTTC. This codes for CASSPPLAGPYNEQFF. Based on the CDR3 plus reference TRBV5-1 and TRBJ2-1, the full variable domain is KAGVTQTPRYLIKTRGQQVTLSCSPISGHRSVSWYQQTPGQGLQFLFEYFSETQRNKGNFPGRFSGRQFSNSRSEMNVSTLELGDSALYLCASSPPLAGPYNEQFFGPGTRLTVL.

J is TRBJ2-1 and V is TRBV7-9; TRBD1 matches 12 bases. The CDR3 is 14 amino acids. V lost 6 bases to trimming and J lost 14 bases; unmatched junction nucleotides: 11. Germline CDR1 is SEHNR and CDR2 is FQNEAQ (reference sequence). The CDR3 DNA is TGTGCCAGCAGTTCAAGGGACAGGGGGCGCCGGGAGTTCTTC. Translating it yields CASSSRDRGRREFF.